The sequence of this T cell receptor (beta chain) was determined in a study of T cells in tuberculosis. Study background: Sequenced TCRs come from CD1B-GMM tetramer-binding T cells. Findings and limits, study-wide: Smaller alpha distances in active tuberculosis partly reflected shorter CDR3-alpha lengths.

The assay was immunoSEQ multiplex PCR, and TCRdb's table has in-frame clones only and misses some. The sample contains some 30,000 clones, 94% of which appear only once. Each clinical donor contributed on average roughly 92,000 T cells from unsorted cryopreserved PBMC. Details on this clone: Antigen unknown.

CDR1 and CDR2 (germline): DFQATT, SNEGSKA (reference sequence). The ends were cut back, 8 bases at V and 3 bases at J, with 7 bases in the middle. CDR3 length: 10 residues. The sample comprised PBMCs. The TCR was taken from a donor aged 10-29 years with latent tuberculosis or without tuberculosis infection. J is TRBJ1-1 and V is TRBV20-1; D ambiguous. For the CDR3, the DNA is TGCAGTTCCTTTTACACTGAAGCTTTCTTT. Protein sequence: CSSFYTEAFF.